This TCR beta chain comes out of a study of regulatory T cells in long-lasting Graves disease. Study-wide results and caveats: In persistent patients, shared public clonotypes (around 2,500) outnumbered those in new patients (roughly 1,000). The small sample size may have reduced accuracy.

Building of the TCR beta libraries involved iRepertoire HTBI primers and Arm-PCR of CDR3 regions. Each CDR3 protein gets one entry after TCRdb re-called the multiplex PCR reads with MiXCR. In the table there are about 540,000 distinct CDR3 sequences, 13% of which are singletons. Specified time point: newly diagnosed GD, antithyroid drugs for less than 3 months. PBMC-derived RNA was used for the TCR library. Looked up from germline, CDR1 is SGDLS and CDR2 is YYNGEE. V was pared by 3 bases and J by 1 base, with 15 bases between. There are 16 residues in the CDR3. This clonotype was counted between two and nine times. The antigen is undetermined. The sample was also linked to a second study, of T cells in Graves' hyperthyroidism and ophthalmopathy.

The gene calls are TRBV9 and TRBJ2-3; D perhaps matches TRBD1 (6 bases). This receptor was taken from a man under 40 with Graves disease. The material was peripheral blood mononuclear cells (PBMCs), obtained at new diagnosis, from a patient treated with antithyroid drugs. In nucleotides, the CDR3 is TGTGCCAGCAGCGGTCGAGGGGGAGCTGGCACAGATACGCAGTATTTT. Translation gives CASSGRGGAGTDTQYF.